This TCR beta chain was identified during a study of cytomegalovirus exposure and HLA in healthy donors (dated by TCRdb to the late 2010s). Regarding the study in general: According to an earlier analysis of 450 to 650 of the donors, 150 million to 200 million T cells yielded 95 million to 140 million unique TCR beta sequences and less than 300 Gb of sequence data. All discovery cohort repertoires had been generated using a single sequencing platform. To study patterns of TCR occurrence, a later analysis re-analyzed previously published TCR beta repertoires from around 660 donors and added high-resolution HLA genotyping. Typing coverage varied by locus: 629-630 donors for A, B, C, DRB1 and DQB1; more than 500 for DQA1; 600 to 610 for DPA1; some 470 for DPB1. Genome-wide SNP genotypes for about 65% of the roughly 670 donors were used in a later genetic analysis, which treated that subset as a discovery cohort. The study used immunosequencing to profile the T cell repertoires of around 600 subjects and linked those repertoires to cytomegalovirus serostatus. On average, approximately 250,000 unique TCR beta nucleotide sequences were sequenced per donor among more than 350 genotyped donors of the cohort, with roughly 20% of those sequences being non-productive. Because of strong linkage in the cohort, roughly five DR-DQ haplotypes were treated as single units for association and clustering. In an earlier analysis of roughly 580 of the donors, high-throughput TCR beta sequencing was used to judge whether each TCR beta V gene segment behaved as functional or pseudogenic. Of the approximately 400 genotyped donors, 80% to 90% were placed in the genetic ancestry cluster associated with self-reported Caucasian donors. Besides the first cohort of roughly 660 subjects, a separate validation cohort made up of 120 different subjects was used. Rather than drawing on any new phenotypic data, the later analysis identified candidate immune exposures from TCR beta sequences and the way those sequences occurred across donors. Both class I and class II loci were covered by HLA typing, at four-digit resolution. Alongside the repertoire data, information on donor age, sex, ethnicity and CMV serostatus was compiled. The study was designed to test whether signatures of past pathogen exposure could be identified by cataloging public T cell receptors. An early release covering just under 650 HLA-typed donors comprised around 300 gigabases of sequencing data and around 80 million unique TCR sequences. High-throughput TCR immunosequencing, statistical association of individual TCRs with disease status, and machine learning were combined to predict cytomegalovirus infection status.

The CDR3, from cysteine to phenylalanine, totals 12 residues. Only the CDR3 DNA is retained, 36 bases long and in frame from the first base. V and J lose 0 bases and 5 bases, and a span of 4 bases separates them. As encoded in the germline V gene (reference sequence), CDR1 is LNHNV while CDR2 is YYDKDF. Library generation was performed with the immunoSEQ multiplex PCR assay. For the multiplex PCR, a mixture combining 60 forward primers for TCR Vbeta segments and 13 reverse primers for TCR Jbeta segments was used. Amplification of the CDR3 region of rearranged TCR beta genes was performed with a multiplex PCR assay on genomic DNA. The amplified TCR beta libraries were sequenced on the Illumina HiSeq System as 87-base-pair reads. In the source study's methods: A later analysis tallied roughly 76 million unique TCR beta chains across the 666 repertoires, and some 10 million of those chains were shared by two or more donors. To remove PCR and sequencing errors, raw reads were error-corrected and collapsed into unique sequences using a nearest-neighbor algorithm that merged closely related sequences. To assign V, D and J gene segments, CDR3 sequences were aligned to IMGT reference sequences. Each retained sequence needed at least a six-nucleotide match to both a V gene segment and a J gene segment. A rearrangement was called productive if the CDR3 had no stop codons and remained in frame with V and J, and every other rearrangement was called non-productive. Following IMGT convention, CDR3 was defined as the stretch from the second conserved V-encoded cysteine to the conserved J-encoded phenylalanine. In an earlier analysis of more than 550 of the donors, sequences lacking an unambiguous match to a single V gene segment were excluded. An earlier analysis of 550 to 650 of the donors classified V segments as functional when productive rearrangements were above 56.7% and as segregating when the standard deviation between donors was above 5%. A statistical classification framework was developed to diagnose cytomegalovirus status using the catalog of TCR beta chain sequences. In a later analysis, TCR nucleotide sequences were compared against IMGT/GENE-DB human TR gene sequences so that V and J genes could be assigned. A later analysis assigned CDR3 sequences and most-parsimonious VDJ recombination scenarios with the TCRdist pipeline. A later analysis defined each TCR beta chain by its CDR3 amino acid sequence plus V-gene family, and excluded reads lacking a unique V-gene family. In a later analysis, some 600 highly shared, low-generation-probability nucleotide sequences were removed to address suspected cross-contamination and a sequencing artifact. A later analysis calculated a clonal expansion index for each public chain from normalized within-repertoire ranks of inferred template counts. In a later analysis, generation probabilities were computed with a VDJ recombination model fitted to out-of-frame rearrangements, and the resulting probabilities were checked against IGoR. In a later analysis, hypergeometric tests were used to score TCR-TCR, TCR-HLA and TCR-CMV co-occurrence, with a repertoire-size bias correction applied to TCR pairs. False discovery rates were estimated in a later analysis by permuting HLA or CMV assignments 20 times. A later analysis grouped co-occurring TCRs with DBSCAN, adding TCRdist sequence similarity when clustering within HLA-allele-positive subsets. For co-occurrence clustering, repertoires with fewer than 30,000 or more than 120,000 public chains were excluded, along with five or six repertoires with anomalous nucleotide sharing. TCRdb obtained this table from immuneACCESS and retained in-frame rearrangements with V and J assigned. These tables miss some clones; where compared with another copy, unresolved V genes account for less than half of the shortfall, and the remainder is unexplained. The V and J calls and clone size are taken from that table; D and trimming were inferred from the DNA. Recorded for this sample are roughly 93,000 clones; around 75% of them occurred a single time. The top ten hold about 3% of the sample.

The cohort was made up of under 800 healthy bone marrow donors. At the time of sampling, all cohort members were nominally healthy, though unrecorded immune exposures were likely present. The donor was CMV seronegative and was included in the group of a few hundred seronegative cohort members. Every donor gave a peripheral blood sample, and the peripheral blood mononuclear cells from that sample were used for TCR beta sequencing. Genomic DNA was extracted from the blood cell samples with the Qiagen DNeasy Blood Extraction Kit. What the work shows at the level of the full study, not this receptor alone: Correlated functional status among segregating V segments might reflect linkage disequilibrium, but an unknown experimental factor could not be ruled out. The earlier analysis of 587 of the donors excluded about 16 rarely observed V segments, including chromosome 9 orphons, because counts were too low. In this cohort, only TCR beta chains were sequenced, and detectable features were limited by the absence of alpha or paired-chain data. Specific HLA alleles were associated with 15,000 to 20,000 TCR beta sequences at a false discovery rate of 0.05 in a later analysis. According to a later analysis, most CMV-associated TCR beta chains appeared to be HLA-restricted, and the HLA associations seemed to be driven largely by CMV exposure. For the cohort, immune exposure information was limited to CMV serostatus. In a later analysis, several top co-occurrence clusters were reported to appear linked to parvovirus B19, influenza, CMV and Epstein-Barr virus. A further reported finding was that TCR beta sequences accurately predicted the HLA-A and HLA-B alleles for most subjects in the first cohort. It was suggested by the authors that the approach could potentially be generalized to other disease states and immunological phenotypes. HLA typing was unavailable for some donors at each locus, so association tests used only the typed subset. In vitro tests confirmed that a few of the cytomegalovirus-associated TCR beta chains recognize cytomegalovirus antigens. In a later genetic analysis, a missense DCLRE1C variant was associated with V-gene and J-gene trimming of TCR beta chains, and the association was replicated in an independent cohort. In an earlier analysis of approximately 590 of the donors, most TCR beta V segments were observed in productive rearrangements about 87% or about 30% of the time, broadly matching IMGT annotations. In a later analysis, the rate of TCR association differed among HLA loci, with DRB1 alleles having the most associated TCRs and HLA-C alleles having the fewest. In a later analysis, HLA-associated TCR beta chains showed more clonal expansion and lower generation probabilities than non-associated chains that were equally common. While some public TCRs were present in many individuals, most TCR sequences turned up only very rarely across donors. Assigning TCR associations to individual alleles was difficult when HLA alleles, especially DR and DQ, strongly co-occurred. Some IMGT-functional V segments, including TRBV6-2 and TRBV6-3, could not be told apart with the 87-base-pair reads, so those segments were excluded. Cytomegalovirus status was reported to be diagnosed by the classifier with high specificity and sensitivity in both the original and validation cohorts. A cluster of highly shared sequence variants was judged likely to represent a technical artifact of the sequencing pipeline. Sequencing depth was assumed to be roughly uniform across donors in the presence/absence analyses, though that assumption may not hold. A total of about 150 TCR beta chains were listed by the study as associated with cytomegalovirus. Compared with the approximately 720-donor mean, donors in an Asian-associated ancestry cluster had fewer N-insertions in productive TCRs, according to a later genetic analysis.

In the case of this clone: Its antigen remains undetermined. No much larger clone is present one base from it, and per-base qualities are unavailable.

The sample was PBMCs. The sequence was obtained from a man between 40 and 49 years old in good health and CMV-seronegative. This chain joins TRBV15 to TRBJ1-2; no D gene is confidently identified. The CDR3 sequence is CATSREAYGYTF. The bases are TGTGCCACCAGCAGAGAGGCTTATGGCTACACCTTC.